This TCR beta chain was obtained from a study of CD8+CD57+ T cells in acquired aplastic anemia. At the level of the study: On average, sorted CD4+ and CD8+ cells gave around 3 ug of DNA.

Profiles of TCR beta VDJ and CDR3 were generated from a genomic DNA template. TCRdb passed the reads through MiXCR, listing each CDR3 protein once. The sample yields 100,000 to 120,000 distinct CDR3 sequences, roughly 50% seen once. General study results and limits: Some 30 was the count of CD8+ CDR3 sequences that patients shared with controls. Levels of CD8+ Simpson's diversity were not significantly distinct in patients versus controls.

This clonotype was recorded many times. No antigen is known for it. Trimming took 5 bases from V and 4 from J, leaving 15 bases between them. The CDR3 has 14 amino acids. CDR1 and CDR2 (germline): SGDLS, YYNGEE. The chain couples TRBV9 to TRBJ2-5, with no clear D. The sequence derives from a human donor in good health, serving as a control. Sample: sorted CD4+, CD8+, or CD8+CD57+ T cells (not recorded which) from PBMCs. In DNA form, the CDR3 reads TGTGCCAGCAGTTTGGGTCTGGGGTTAGAGACCCAGTACTTC. Translation: CASSLGLGLETQYF.